This T cell receptor (beta chain) was found in a study of T cells in tuberculosis. The data were produced by immunoSEQ multiplex PCR, yet TCRdb's version contains in-frame clones alone and is incomplete. The sample has tens of thousands of clones, around 96% seen once; the top ten hold 6% to 8%. Germline CDR1 and CDR2: SGDLS and YYNGEE. The CDR3 is 13 amino acids. The germline V and J ends were trimmed by 0 bases and 6 bases, with 7 bases remaining between them. The origin of this receptor is a donor aged 10-30 years with latent tuberculosis or without tuberculosis infection. The rearrangement uses TRBV9 and TRBJ2-1; D unresolved. The sequencing sample was made of PBMCs. The CDR3 DNA follows: TGTGCCAGCAGCGTAGCTGCAGTCAATGAGCAGTTCTTC. It translates to CASSVAAVNEQFF.